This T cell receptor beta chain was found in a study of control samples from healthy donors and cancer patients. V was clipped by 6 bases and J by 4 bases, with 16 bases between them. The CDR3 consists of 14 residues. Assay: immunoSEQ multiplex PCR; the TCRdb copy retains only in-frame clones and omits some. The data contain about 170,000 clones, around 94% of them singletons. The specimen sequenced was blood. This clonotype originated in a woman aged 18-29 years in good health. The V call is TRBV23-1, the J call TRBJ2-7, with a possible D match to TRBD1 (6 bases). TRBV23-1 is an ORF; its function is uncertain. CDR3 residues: CASSRQEKYYEQYF. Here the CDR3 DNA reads TGCGCCAGCAGCCGACAGGAAAAGTATTACGAGCAGTACTTC.